These 17 T cell receptor beta chains came from one sample sequenced in a study of blood T cell repertoires in COVID-19. TCRdb's table, derived via immunoSEQ multiplex PCR, lists solely in-frame clones and lacks some. The sample lists 130,000 or so clones, 82% occurring once. The source material was peripheral blood. The receptor source for this set is a woman in her 70s with acute or convalescent COVID-19.

The chain carries TRBV2 and TRBJ1-2, with D maybe TRBD1 (5 bases). V lost 5 bases and J lost 1, with 17 bases in between. Germline loops: CDR1 SNHLY, CDR2 FYNNEI. The CDR3 has 16 residues. This CDR3 is CASSPGPHMINYGYTF. The CDR3 nucleotides read TGTGCCAGCAGTCCAGGGCCCCACATGATTAACTATGGCTACACCTTC.

The chain combines TRBV19 with TRBJ1-6; 8 bases are shared with TRBD1. Per the germline V gene, CDR1 is LNHDA and CDR2 is SQIVND (reference sequence). The CDR3 runs 14 residues. After removal of 8 bases from V and 6 bases from J, the junction contained 6 bases not matched to a gene. The CDR3, as DNA: TGTGCCAGTTGGGCGGGACAGGCTAATTCACCCCTCCACTTT. It codes for CASWAGQANSPLHF.

The V gene is TRBV5-1, the J gene TRBJ2-1, with 11 bases identical to TRBD1. Germline values: CDR1 SGHRS, CDR2 YFSETQ. V gave up 4 bases and J gave up 4 bases; unmatched junction bases: 10. The CDR3 loop spans 17 amino acids. DNA for the CDR3: TGCGCCAGCAGCGGGGTCTCCGGGACAGGGGGATACAATGAGCAGTTCTTC. It is translated as CASSGVSGTGGYNEQFF.

The gene calls are TRBV9 and TRBJ2-1; 8 bases agree with TRBD2. Germline trimming cut 0 bases from V and 4 bases from J; bases unmatched to any gene: 6. This CDR3 region has 16 residues. The germline CDR1 and CDR2 sequences are SGDLS and YYNGEE. The CDR3 is CASSVEAGVNYNEQFF. CDR3 bases: TGTGCCAGCAGCGTAGAAGCGGGGGTAAATTACAATGAGCAGTTCTTC. The full variable domain, completed using reference TRBV9 and TRBJ2-1, is DSGVTQTPKHLITATGQRVTLRCSPRSGDLSVYWYQQSLDQGLQFLIQYYNGEERAKGNILERFSAQQFPDLHSELNLSSLELGDSALYFCASSVEAGVNYNEQFFGPGTRLTVL.

The chain is built from TRBV5-6 and TRBJ1-2, with 9 bases lining up with TRBD1. The V segment lost 4 bases and the J segment 6 bases; nucleotides outside the gene matches: 4. This CDR3 is built from 13 residues. CDR1 is SGHDT and CDR2 is YYEEEE in the germline V gene. The CDR3, as DNA: TGTGCCAGCAGCAGGGGACAGGGAAATGGCTACACCTTC. It specifies CASSRGQGNGYTF.

V and J are TRBV5-1 and TRBJ1-2, with D uncertain. From germline, CDR1 is SGHRS and CDR2 YFSETQ. The CDR3 extends over 13 amino acids. V lost 4 bases and J lost 8, with 15 bases in between. The CDR3 spells CASSKSGLEGYTF. Written as DNA, the CDR3 is TGCGCCAGCAGCAAATCGGGGTTGGAGGGCTACACCTTC.

The rearrangement uses TRBV19 and TRBJ1-6; 7 nucleotides agree with TRBD1. The CDR3 runs 14 residues. Trimming cost V 4 bases and J 7 bases; bases outside gene matches: 4. In germline, CDR1 is LNHDA, CDR2 SQIVND (reference sequence). The DNA for the CDR3 is TGTGCCAGTAGTAACCTACAGGGGAATTCACCCCTCCACTTT. It yields the protein CASSNLQGNSPLHF.

The chain is built from TRBV10-3 and TRBJ2-2; tentatively, D is TRBD1 (6 bases). The V gene lost 8 bases and the J gene lost 1 base, with 11 bases spanning the gap. The germline gives CDR1 ENHRY, CDR2 SYGVKD. CDR3 size: 14 residues. CDR3 nucleotides: TGTGCCATCGCCAGGGGCCAGAACACCGGGGAGCTGTTTTTT. Its translation: CAIARGQNTGELFF.

The V call is TRBV11-3, the J call TRBJ2-2, with D unclear. Germline assignment: CDR1 SGHNT and CDR2 YENEEA. V lost 5 bases, J lost 0 bases, and 13 bases lay in between. This CDR3 is 16 amino acids long. The CDR3 bases are TGTGCCAGCAGCCCCCTCCTTCAGGCGAACACCGGGGAGCTGTTTTTT. As protein: CASSPLLQANTGELFF.

This chain connects TRBV29-1 to TRBJ1-2, with D unresolved. This CDR3 is 12 amino acids long. Germline V gene data show CDR1 as SQVTM and CDR2 as ANQGSEA. The V gene lost 1 base and the J gene lost 1 base, with 4 bases spanning the gap. The CDR3 nucleotides are TGCAGCGTTGAAGGCAGTAACTATGGCTACACCTTC. Translating gives CSVEGSNYGYTF.

This clone was counted a few times. The V gene is TRBV7-2, the J gene TRBJ1-1; no clear D gene. Germline assignment: CDR1 SGHTA and CDR2 FQGNSA. The CDR3 spans 13 residues. V was clipped by 2 bases and J by 5 bases, with 9 bases between them. CDR3 loop: CASSLLRGTEAFF. CDR3 DNA: TGTGCCAGCAGCTTATTACGAGGAACTGAAGCTTTCTTT.

This chain links TRBV18 with TRBJ1-3; D remains unclear. The CDR3 has 15 residues. Germline values: CDR1 KGHSH, CDR2 LQKENI. V was trimmed by 2 bases and J by 1 base, leaving 9 bases between them. The CDR3 bases are TGTGCCAGCTCACCAAGGAGTTTATCTGGAAACACCATATATTTT. Amino acid sequence: CASSPRSLSGNTIYF. The whole variable domain, remainder taken from reference TRBV18 and TRBJ1-3, is NAGVMQNPRHLVRRRGQEARLRCSPMKGHSHVYWYRQLPEEGLKFMVYLQKENIIDESGMPKERFSAEFPKEGPSILRIQQVVRGDSAAYFCASSPRSLSGNTIYFGEGSWLTVV.

The genes are TRBV18 and TRBJ1-2, with D perhaps matching TRBD1 (6 bases). CDR3 length equals 14 residues. CDR1 is KGHSH and CDR2 is LQKENI in the germline V gene. V lost 3 bases and J 0 bases, leaving 8 bases between the germline ends. The CDR3 reads CASSPGTTNYGYTF. CDR3 DNA: TGTGCCAGCTCACCGGGGACAACTAACTATGGCTACACCTTC.

This chain connects TRBV30 to TRBJ2-7; D perhaps matches TRBD1 (7 bases). Germline V CDR1 and CDR2: GTSNPN, SVGIG (reference sequence). The V end lost 1 base, the J end lost 4 bases, and 14 bases lay between the germline ends. The CDR3 length is 14 residues. Here the CDR3 reads CAWSDGRGDYEQYF. In nucleotides, the CDR3 is TGTGCCTGGAGTGACGGCAGGGGGGATTACGAGCAGTACTTC.

V and J are TRBV3-1 (or the pseudogene TRBV3-2) and TRBJ2-6; possible D gene TRBD1, 6 bases. Trimming pared 2 bases from V and 1 base from J, leaving 18 bases between. Germline V gene lookup returns CDR1 LGHDT and CDR2 YNNKEL (reference sequence). The CDR3 runs to 19 residues. As DNA, the CDR3 is TGTGCCAGCAGCCAATTTCCGGGACACGGATTATCTGGGGCCAACGTCCTGACTTTC. The encoded protein is CASSQFPGHGLSGANVLTF.

Of note for this clone: Other nucleotide sequences in the sample specify the same CDR3. The chain links TRBV19 to TRBJ1-3; TRBD1 aligns across 7 bases. This CDR3 is built from 15 residues. After removal of 6 bases from V and 1 base from J, the junction contained 6 bases not matched to a gene. Germline values: CDR1 LNHDA, CDR2 SQIVND (reference sequence). This CDR3 is CASRLDRSSGNTIYF. CDR3 in DNA: TGTGCCAGTAGGCTGGACAGGTCGTCTGGAAACACCATATATTTT.

This clone occurred once. This chain links TRBV5-5 with TRBJ2-5; a weak D match, TRBD2 (6 bases). Deletions cut 4 bases from V and 2 bases from J, with 12 bases between. The CDR3 is made up of 14 amino acids. The V gene's germline CDR1 is SGHKS and CDR2 YYEKEE (reference sequence). CDR3 in amino acids: CASSPVGGQETQYF. The CDR3 nucleotides are TGTGCCAGCAGCCCTGTTGGGGGGCAAGAGACCCAGTACTTC.